This T cell receptor beta chain emerged from a study of Graves' ophthalmopathy and Graves' hyperthyroidism. As to this clonotype: Germline is not matched at one junction end, which may reflect a read error.

RNA transcripts provided the template for amplifying TCR beta CDR3 regions. HTBI primers primed a first-round RT-PCR, and a second-round multiplex PCR followed. Using its own MiXCR run on the multiplex PCR reads, TCRdb lists one record per CDR3 protein. The sample has approximately 1.2 million distinct CDR3 sequences, 35% to 40% seen once. The germline gives CDR1 ENHRY, CDR2 SYGVKD. CDR3 size: 15 residues. V is TRBV10-3 and J is TRBJ2-5; TRBD1 or TRBD2 may be the D gene (5 bases each). The source of this sequence is an adult man with Graves' hyperthyroidism. Source material: peripheral blood or thyroid tissue (not recorded which). CDR3 in amino acids: CASSLRDPKGETQYF. CDR3 nucleotides: TGTGCCAGCAGTCTTCGGGACCCCAAGGGAGAGACCCAGTACTTC.